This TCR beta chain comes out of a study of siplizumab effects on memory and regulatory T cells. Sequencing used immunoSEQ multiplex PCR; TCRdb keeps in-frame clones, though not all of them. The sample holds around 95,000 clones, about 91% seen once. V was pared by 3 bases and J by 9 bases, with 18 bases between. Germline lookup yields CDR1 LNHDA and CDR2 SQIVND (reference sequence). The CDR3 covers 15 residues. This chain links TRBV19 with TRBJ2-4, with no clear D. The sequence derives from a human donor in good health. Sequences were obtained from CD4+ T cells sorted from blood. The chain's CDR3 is CASSIDGPQTSIQYF. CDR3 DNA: TGTGCCAGTAGTATTGACGGCCCCCAAACGTCCATTCAGTACTTC.